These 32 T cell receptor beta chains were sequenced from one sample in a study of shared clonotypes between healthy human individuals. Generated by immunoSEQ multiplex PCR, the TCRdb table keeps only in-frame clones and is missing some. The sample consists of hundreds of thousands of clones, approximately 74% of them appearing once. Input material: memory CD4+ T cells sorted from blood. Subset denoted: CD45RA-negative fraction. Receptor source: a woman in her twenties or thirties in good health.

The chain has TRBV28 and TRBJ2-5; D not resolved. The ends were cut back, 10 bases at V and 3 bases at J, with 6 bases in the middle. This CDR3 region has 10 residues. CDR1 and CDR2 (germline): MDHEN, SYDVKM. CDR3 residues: CATREETQYF. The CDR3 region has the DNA TGTGCCACAAGGGAAGAGACCCAGTACTTC.

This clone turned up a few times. The CDR3 DNA is TGTGCCAGCAGGCTACACAATGAGCAGTTCTTC. This codes for CASRLHNEQFF. This chain joins TRBV2 and TRBJ2-1; D gene unclear. Deletions cut 6 bases from V and 5 bases from J, with 5 bases between. In germline, CDR1 is SNHLY, CDR2 FYNNEI. CDR3 size: 11 residues. Based on the CDR3 plus reference TRBV2 and TRBJ2-1, the full variable domain is EPEVTQTPSHQVTQMGQEVILRCVPISNHLYFYWYRQILGQKVEFLVSFYNNEISEKSEIFDDQFSVERPDGSNFTLKIRSTKLEDSAMYFCASRLHNEQFFGPGTRLTVL.

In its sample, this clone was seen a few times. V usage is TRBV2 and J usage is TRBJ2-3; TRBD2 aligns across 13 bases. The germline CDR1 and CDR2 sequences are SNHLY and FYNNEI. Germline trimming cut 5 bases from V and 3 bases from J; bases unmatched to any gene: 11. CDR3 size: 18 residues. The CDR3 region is CASSNGLAGEWGTDTQYF. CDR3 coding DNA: TGTGCCAGCAGTAACGGACTAGCGGGAGAATGGGGGACAGATACGCAGTATTTT.

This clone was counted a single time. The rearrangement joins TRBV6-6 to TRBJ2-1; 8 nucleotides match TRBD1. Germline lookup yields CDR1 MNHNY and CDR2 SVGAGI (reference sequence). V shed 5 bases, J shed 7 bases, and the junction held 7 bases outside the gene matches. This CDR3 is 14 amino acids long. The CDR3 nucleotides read TGTGCCAGCAGTATCTCCAGGACAGGGAATGAGCAGTTCTTC. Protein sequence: CASSISRTGNEQFF.

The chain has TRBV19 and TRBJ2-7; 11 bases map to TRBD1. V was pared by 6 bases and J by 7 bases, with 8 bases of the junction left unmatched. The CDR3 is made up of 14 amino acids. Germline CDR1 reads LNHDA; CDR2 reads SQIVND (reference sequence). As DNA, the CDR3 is TGTGCCAGTAGACGAGGACAGGGGGCTGGGGAGCAGTACTTC. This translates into CASRRGQGAGEQYF.

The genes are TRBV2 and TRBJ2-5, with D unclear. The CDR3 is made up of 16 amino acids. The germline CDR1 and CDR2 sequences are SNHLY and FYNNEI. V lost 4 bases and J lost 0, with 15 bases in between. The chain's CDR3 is CASSGAVGYYQETQYF. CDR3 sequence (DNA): TGTGCCAGCAGTGGGGCTGTGGGATACTACCAAGAGACCCAGTACTTC.

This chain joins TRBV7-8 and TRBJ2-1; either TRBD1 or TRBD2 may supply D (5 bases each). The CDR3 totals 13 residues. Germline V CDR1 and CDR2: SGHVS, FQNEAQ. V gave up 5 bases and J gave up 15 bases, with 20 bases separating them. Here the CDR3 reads CASSPRDPTQRFF. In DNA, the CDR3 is TGTGCCAGCAGCCCCCGGGACCCGACCCAGCGGTTCTTC.

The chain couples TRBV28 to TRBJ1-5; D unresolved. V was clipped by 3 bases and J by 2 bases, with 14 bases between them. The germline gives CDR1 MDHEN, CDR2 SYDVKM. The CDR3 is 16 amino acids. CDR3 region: CASSFPGNLGNQPQHF. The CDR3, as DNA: TGTGCCAGCAGTTTTCCGGGGAATTTGGGCAATCAGCCCCAGCATTTT.

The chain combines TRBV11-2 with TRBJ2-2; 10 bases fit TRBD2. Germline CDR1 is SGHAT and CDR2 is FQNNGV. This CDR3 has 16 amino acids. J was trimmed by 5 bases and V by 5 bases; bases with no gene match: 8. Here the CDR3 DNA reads TGTGCCAGCAGCCATTCTAGCGGGAGTGCGACCGGGGAGCTGTTTTTT. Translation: CASSHSSGSATGELFF.

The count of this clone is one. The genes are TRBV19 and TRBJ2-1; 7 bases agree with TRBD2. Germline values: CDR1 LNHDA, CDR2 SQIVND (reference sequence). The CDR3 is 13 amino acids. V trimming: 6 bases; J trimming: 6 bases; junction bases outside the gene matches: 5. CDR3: CASRLAARNEQFF. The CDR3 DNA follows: TGTGCCAGTAGGCTAGCGGCACGCAATGAGCAGTTCTTC.

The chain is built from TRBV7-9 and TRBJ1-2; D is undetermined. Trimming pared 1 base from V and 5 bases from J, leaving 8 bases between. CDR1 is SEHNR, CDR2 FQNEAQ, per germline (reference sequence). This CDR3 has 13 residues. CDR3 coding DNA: TGTGCCAGCAGCTTAGACACAGCGTATGGCTACACCTTC. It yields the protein CASSLDTAYGYTF.

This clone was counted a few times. Here the CDR3 DNA reads TGTGCCAGCAGCTTGGCCTCTAGCGGGAGGGCTCAAGAGACCCAGTACTTC. Amino acids: CASSLASSGRAQETQYF. The genes are TRBV5-4 and TRBJ2-5; 12 nucleotides align to TRBD2. This CDR3 is 17 amino acids long. J was trimmed by 2 bases and V by 0 bases; bases with no gene match: 5. Germline CDR1 reads SGHNT; CDR2 reads YYREEE (reference sequence).

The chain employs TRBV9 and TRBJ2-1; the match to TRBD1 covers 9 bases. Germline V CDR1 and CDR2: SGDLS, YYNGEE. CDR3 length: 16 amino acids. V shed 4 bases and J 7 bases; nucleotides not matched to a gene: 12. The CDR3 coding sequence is TGTGCCAGCAGCTCAAGCACCGGGACAGGGTTAAATGAGCAGTTCTTC. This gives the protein CASSSSTGTGLNEQFF.

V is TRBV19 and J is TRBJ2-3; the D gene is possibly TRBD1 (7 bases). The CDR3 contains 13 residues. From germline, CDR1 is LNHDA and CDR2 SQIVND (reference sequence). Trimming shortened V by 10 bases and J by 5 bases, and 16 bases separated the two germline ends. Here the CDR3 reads CATRGEARDTQYF. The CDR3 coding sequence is TGTGCCACCAGGGGGGAAGCCAGAGATACGCAGTATTTT.

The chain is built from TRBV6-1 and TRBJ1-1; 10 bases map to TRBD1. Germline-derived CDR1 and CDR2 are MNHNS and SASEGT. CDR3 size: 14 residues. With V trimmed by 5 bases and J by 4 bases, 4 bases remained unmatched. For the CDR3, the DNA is TGTGCCAGCAGTCCCGGACAGGGGGGCACTGAAGCTTTCTTT. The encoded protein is CASSPGQGGTEAFF.

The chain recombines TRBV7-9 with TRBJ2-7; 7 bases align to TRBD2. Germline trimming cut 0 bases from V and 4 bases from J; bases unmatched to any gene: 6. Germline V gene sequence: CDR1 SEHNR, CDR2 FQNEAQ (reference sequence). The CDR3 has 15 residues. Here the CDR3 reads CASSLAGGRAYEQYF. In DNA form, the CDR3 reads TGTGCCAGCAGCTTAGCGGGAGGGAGGGCATACGAGCAGTACTTC.

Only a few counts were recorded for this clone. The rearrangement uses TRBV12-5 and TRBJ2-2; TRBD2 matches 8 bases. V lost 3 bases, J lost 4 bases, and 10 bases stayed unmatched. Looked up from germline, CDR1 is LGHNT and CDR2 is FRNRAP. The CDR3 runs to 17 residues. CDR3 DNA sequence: TGTGCTAGTGGTTTCCGTGGGGCGGGAGGACCCACCGGGGAGCTGTTTTTT. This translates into CASGFRGAGGPTGELFF. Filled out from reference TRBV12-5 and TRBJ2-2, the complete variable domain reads DARVTQTPRHKVTEMGQEVTMRCQPILGHNTVFWYRQTMMQGLELLAYFRNRAPLDDSGMPKDRFSAEMPDATLATLKIQPSEPRDSAVYFCASGFRGAGGPTGELFFGEGSRLTVL.

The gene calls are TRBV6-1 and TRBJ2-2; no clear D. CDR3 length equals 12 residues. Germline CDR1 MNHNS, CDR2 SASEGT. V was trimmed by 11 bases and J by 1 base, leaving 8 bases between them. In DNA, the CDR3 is TGTGCCGCGTACAAGAACACCGGGGAGCTGTTTTTT. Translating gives CAAYKNTGELFF.

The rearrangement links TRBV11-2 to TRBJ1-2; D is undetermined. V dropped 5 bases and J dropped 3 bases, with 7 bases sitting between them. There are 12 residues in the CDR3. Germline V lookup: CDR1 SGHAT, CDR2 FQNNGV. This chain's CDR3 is CASSASDYGYTF. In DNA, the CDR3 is TGTGCCAGCAGCGCAAGTGACTATGGCTACACCTTC.

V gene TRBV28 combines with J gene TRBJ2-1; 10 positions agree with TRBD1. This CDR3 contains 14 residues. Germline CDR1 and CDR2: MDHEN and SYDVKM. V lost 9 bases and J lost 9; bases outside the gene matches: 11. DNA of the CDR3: TGTGCCAGTATAAAGGACAGGGGGGTAAGTGAGCAGTTCTTC. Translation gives CASIKDRGVSEQFF.

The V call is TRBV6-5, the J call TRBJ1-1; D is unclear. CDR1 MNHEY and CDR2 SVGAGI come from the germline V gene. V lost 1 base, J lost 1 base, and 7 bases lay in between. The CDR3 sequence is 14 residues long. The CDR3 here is CASSYLQRNTEAFF. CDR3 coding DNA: TGTGCCAGCAGTTACTTACAGAGGAACACTGAAGCTTTCTTT.

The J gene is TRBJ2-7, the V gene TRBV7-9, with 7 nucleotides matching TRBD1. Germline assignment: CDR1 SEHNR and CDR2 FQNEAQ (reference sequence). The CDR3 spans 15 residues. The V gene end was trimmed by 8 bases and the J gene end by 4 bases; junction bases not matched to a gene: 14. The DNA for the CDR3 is TGTGCCAGCCTCTCCCCGGAACAGGGGATATACGAGCAGTACTTC. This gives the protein CASLSPEQGIYEQYF.

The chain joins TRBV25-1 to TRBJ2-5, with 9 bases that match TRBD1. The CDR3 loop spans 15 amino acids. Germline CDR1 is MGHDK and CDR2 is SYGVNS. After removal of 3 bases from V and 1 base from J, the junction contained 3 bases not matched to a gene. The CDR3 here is CASSERDRAQETQYF. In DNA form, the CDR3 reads TGTGCCAGCAGTGAGCGGGACAGGGCCCAAGAGACCCAGTACTTC.

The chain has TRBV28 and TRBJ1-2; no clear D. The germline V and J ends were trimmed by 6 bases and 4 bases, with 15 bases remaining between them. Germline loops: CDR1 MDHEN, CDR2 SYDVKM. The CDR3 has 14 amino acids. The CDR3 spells CASRSSEDRYGYTF. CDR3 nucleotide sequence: TGTGCCAGCAGATCTTCGGAGGACCGCTATGGCTACACCTTC.

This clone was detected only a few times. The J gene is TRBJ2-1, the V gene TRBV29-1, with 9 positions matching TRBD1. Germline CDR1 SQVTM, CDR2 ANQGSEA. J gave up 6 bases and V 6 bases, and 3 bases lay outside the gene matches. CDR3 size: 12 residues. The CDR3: CSVTGGPNEQFF. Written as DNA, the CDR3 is TGCAGCGTGACAGGGGGTCCCAATGAGCAGTTCTTC.

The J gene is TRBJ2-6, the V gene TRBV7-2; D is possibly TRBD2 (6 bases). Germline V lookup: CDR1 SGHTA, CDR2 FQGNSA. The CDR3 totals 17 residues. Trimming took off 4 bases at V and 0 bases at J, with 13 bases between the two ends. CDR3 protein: CASSSKGRDSGANVLTF. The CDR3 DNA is TGTGCCAGCAGCTCCAAGGGGCGGGACTCTGGGGCCAACGTCCTGACTTTC.

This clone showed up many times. As DNA, the CDR3 is TGCAGCGTTGATACAGGCCGCGGTTATGGCTACACCTTC. It encodes CSVDTGRGYGYTF. This chain uses TRBV29-1 with TRBJ1-2, with D tentatively TRBD1 (5 bases). The germline V gene has CDR1 SQVTM and CDR2 ANQGSEA. The ends were cut back, 3 bases at V and 5 bases at J, with 13 bases in the middle. The CDR3 extends over 13 amino acids.

The CDR3 DNA sequence: TGTGCCAGCAGTTTGGGGGGGACAGGGTTCCATGGCTACACCTTC. The encoded protein is CASSLGGTGFHGYTF. The chain is built from TRBV28 and TRBJ1-2; TRBD1 aligns across 9 bases. The CDR3 extends over 15 amino acids. Germline V CDR1 and CDR2: MDHEN, SYDVKM. V shed 3 bases, J shed 6 bases, and the junction held 8 bases outside the gene matches.

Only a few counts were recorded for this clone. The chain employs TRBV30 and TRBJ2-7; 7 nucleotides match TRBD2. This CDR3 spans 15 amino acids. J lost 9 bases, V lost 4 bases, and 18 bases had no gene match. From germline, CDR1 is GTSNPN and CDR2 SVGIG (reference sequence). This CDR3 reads CAWKAGTAWREGQYF. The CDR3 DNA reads TGTGCCTGGAAGGCGGGGACCGCCTGGAGGGAGGGGCAGTACTTC.

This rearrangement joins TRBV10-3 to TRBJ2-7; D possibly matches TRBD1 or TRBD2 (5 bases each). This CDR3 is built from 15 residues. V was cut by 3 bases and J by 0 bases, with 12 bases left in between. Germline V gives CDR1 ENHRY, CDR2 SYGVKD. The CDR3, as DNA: TGTGCCATCAGTGATACCGGGGCCAGCTCCTACGAGCAGTACTTC. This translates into CAISDTGASSYEQYF.

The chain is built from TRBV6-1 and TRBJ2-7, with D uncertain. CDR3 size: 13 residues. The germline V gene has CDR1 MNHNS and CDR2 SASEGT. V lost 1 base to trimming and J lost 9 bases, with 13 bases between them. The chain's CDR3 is CASSEVAPLVQYF. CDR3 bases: TGTGCCAGCAGTGAAGTCGCCCCGTTGGTGCAGTACTTC.

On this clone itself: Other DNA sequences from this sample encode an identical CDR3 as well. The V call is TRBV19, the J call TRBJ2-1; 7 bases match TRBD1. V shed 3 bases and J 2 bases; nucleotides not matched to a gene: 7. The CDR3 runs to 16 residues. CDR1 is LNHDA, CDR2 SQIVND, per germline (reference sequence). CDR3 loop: CASSIEGGSPYNEQFF. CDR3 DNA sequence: TGTGCCAGTAGTATCGAAGGGGGCTCCCCCTACAATGAGCAGTTCTTC.